This T cell receptor (beta chain) was captured in a study of T-cell reconstitution after alpha-beta-depleted transplantation in children. Study-wide results and limits: Counts and diversity of T cells one year after transplant came mostly from newly produced T cells. The high TCRbeta diversity at day 60 in some patients came from surviving recipient T cells and thymic progenitors. Where alpha-beta T cells came from about two months after transplant was reportedly several hundred expanded graft clones.

Preparation of the TCRbeta library involved a method that used unique molecular identifiers. One entry per CDR3 protein, called by TCRdb with MiXCR from the PCR reads. Of 580,000 or so distinct CDR3 sequences listed, 23% are singletons. A note on this clonotype: What it binds is not known.

The sample consisted of PBMCs, mostly from graft donor cells, taken 360 days after TCRalphabeta/CD19-depleted stem cell transplant. This receptor was identified in a boy younger than two who had a stem cell transplant for acute myeloid leukemia, so the T cells may come from the graft donor.

The CDR3 here is CASSIRDRGYDEQFF. The CDR3 bases are TGTGCCAGCAGTATCCGGGACAGGGGATACGATGAGCAGTTCTTC. The chain links TRBV6-1 to TRBJ2-1; 10 bases fit TRBD1. V lost 5 bases and J lost 8; bases outside the gene matches: 9. Per germline, CDR1 MNHNS and CDR2 SASEGT. This CDR3 is 15 amino acids long.